Listed below are T cell receptor beta chains from one sample, sequenced in a study of chemoradiotherapy in HPV16-positive cancers. Method: immunoSEQ multiplex PCR; TCRdb's copy keeps in-frame clones and lacks some. Among fewer than 30,000 clones listed, roughly 94% were seen once. The material was obtained from a patient who underwent chemoradiotherapy. The origin of the receptors is a human donor with HPV-associated anogenital cancer. Both conserved end residues are part of each CDR3. A D gene is named only where the DNA matches it firmly. Rows give clone size only sometimes, using once, few, many, or a class for an expanded clone.

d_call	v_call	clone_size	j_call	cdr3_aa	cdr3_nt
TRBD2	TRBV5-1	NA	TRBJ2-3	CASSSSGGQTDTQYF	TGCGCCAGCAGCTCCTCGGGGGGGCAGACAGATACGCAGTATTTT
NA	TRBV7-2	NA	TRBJ2-3	CASSFVVGGFTDTQYF	TGTGCCAGCAGCTTCGTCGTAGGGGGTTTCACAGATACGCAGTATTTT
TRBD1	TRBV19	NA	TRBJ2-7	CASSRQGVGIYEQYF	TGTGCCAGTAGTAGACAGGGAGTCGGAATCTACGAGCAGTACTTC
TRBD1	TRBV11-2	NA	TRBJ2-7	CASSPDRGLYEQYF	TGTGCCAGCAGCCCAGACAGGGGGTTATACGAGCAGTACTTC
NA	TRBV5-5	NA	TRBJ1-1	CASSFQQAVMNTEAFF	TGTGCCAGCAGCTTTCAACAGGCAGTCATGAACACTGAAGCTTTCTTT
NA	TRBV4-3	NA	TRBJ2-3	CASSQDLSTDTQYF	TGCGCCAGCAGCCAAGATCTCAGCACAGATACGCAGTATTTT
NA	TRBV6-1	NA	TRBJ1-1	CASSEISEAFF	TGTGCCAGCAGTGAAATAAGTGAAGCTTTCTTT
NA	TRBV27	NA	TRBJ1-2	CASSLGYGYTF	TGTGCCAGCAGTTTAGGGTATGGCTACACCTTC
NA	TRBV10-2	NA	TRBJ1-5	CASSGRWDGSQPQHF	TGCGCCAGCAGCGGGAGGTGGGACGGGAGTCAGCCCCAGCATTTT
NA	TRBV20-1	NA	TRBJ2-1	CSAFYNEQFF	TGCAGTGCTTTTTACAATGAGCAGTTCTTC
NA	TRBV18	NA	TRBJ2-2	CASSLSQGTGELFF	TGTGCCAGCTCCCTAAGTCAGGGGACCGGGGAGCTGTTTTTT
TRBD1	TRBV4-1	NA	TRBJ1-3	CASSQPDRVRNTIYF	TGCGCCAGCAGCCAACCTGACAGGGTTAGAAACACCATATATTTT
TRBD1	TRBV18	NA	TRBJ2-6	CASSLTGQGYSRSGANVLTF	TGTGCCAGCTCACTAACTGGACAGGGTTATTCTCGCTCTGGGGCCAACGTCCTGACTTTC
NA	TRBV7-3	NA	TRBJ2-3	CASSLTPTDTQYF	TGTGCCAGCAGCTTAACCCCCACAGATACGCAGTATTTT
TRBD1	TRBV5-1	NA	TRBJ2-7	CASSLAPTGGSYEQYF	TGCGCCAGCAGCTTGGCCCCCACAGGGGGCTCGTACGAGCAGTACTTC
TRBD2	TRBV5-4	NA	TRBJ2-1	CASSSDSGNHYNEQFF	TGTGCCAGCAGCTCCGACAGCGGGAACCACTACAATGAGCAGTTCTTC
TRBD1	TRBV6-6	NA	TRBJ2-3	CASSWTGGTDTQYF	TGTGCCAGCAGTTGGACAGGGGGCACAGATACGCAGTATTTT
NA	TRBV6-5	NA	TRBJ2-5	CASSYNNQGTQYF	TGTGCCAGCAGTTACAACAACCAAGGTACCCAGTACTTC
NA	TRBV19	NA	TRBJ1-2	CASRARGAENGYTF	TGTGCCAGTAGGGCCCGCGGGGCGGAGAATGGCTACACCTTC
NA	TRBV30	NA	TRBJ1-5	CAWGQGEGQPQHF	TGTGCCTGGGGGCAGGGTGAGGGTCAGCCCCAGCATTTT
TRBD1	TRBV6-5	NA	TRBJ2-2	CASRGQGDTGELFF	TGTGCCAGCAGAGGACAGGGGGACACCGGGGAGCTGTTTTTT
TRBD1	TRBV6-1	NA	TRBJ1-3	CASSEAAGTGRGNTIYF	TGTGCCAGCAGTGAAGCAGCCGGGACAGGGCGCGGAAACACCATATATTTT
NA	TRBV5-6	NA	TRBJ1-2	CASSLKWAVLEGGMGYTF	TGTGCCAGCAGCTTGAAATGGGCAGTCCTTGAAGGAGGGATGGGCTACACCTTC
TRBD1	TRBV29-1	NA	TRBJ2-2	CSVFRTGTARTGELFF	TGCAGCGTTTTTCGAACCGGGACAGCGAGGACCGGGGAGCTGTTTTTT
TRBD2	TRBV7-8	NA	TRBJ2-4	CASSLGRLAGVVGQENIQYF	TGTGCCAGCAGCTTAGGAAGACTAGCGGGCGTGGTGGGGCAAGAGAACATTCAGTACTTC
NA	TRBV7-9	NA	TRBJ2-7	CASSLGINGAYEQYF	TGTGCCAGCAGCCTAGGGATAAACGGGGCCTACGAGCAGTACTTC
TRBD2	TRBV5-4	NA	TRBJ2-3	CASSPSGSRADTQYF	TGTGCCAGCAGCCCTAGCGGGAGTCGCGCAGATACGCAGTATTTT
NA	TRBV28	NA	TRBJ2-7	CASFSRNPQFGLEQYF	TGTGCCAGCTTCTCCCGTAACCCGCAATTCGGCCTCGAGCAGTACTTC
TRBD1	TRBV19	NA	TRBJ1-2	CASRQPGQGEISYTF	TGTGCCAGTAGGCAACCGGGACAGGGGGAAATAAGCTACACCTTC
NA	TRBV16	once	TRBJ1-1	CASSELGEEEAFF	TGTGCCAGCAGCGAACTGGGGGAGGAGGAAGCTTTCTTT
NA	TRBV7-9	NA	TRBJ1-2	CASSLVGANYGYTF	TGTGCCAGCAGCTTAGTGGGAGCTAACTATGGCTACACCTTC
NA	TRBV9	NA	TRBJ1-1	CASSVDGTGLGTEAFF	TGTGCCAGCAGCGTAGATGGAACAGGGCTGGGCACTGAAGCTTTCTTT
NA	TRBV6-1	NA	TRBJ1-3	CASSTRLEGNTIYF	TGTGCCAGCAGTACCCGGCTGGAGGGAAACACCATATATTTT
NA	TRBV6-5	NA	TRBJ1-1	CASSWEGRNTEAFF	TGTGCCAGCAGTTGGGAGGGGAGGAACACTGAAGCTTTCTTT
NA	TRBV7-2	NA	TRBJ2-2	CATNSAGHTGELFF	TGTGCCACCAATTCAGCAGGGCACACCGGGGAGCTGTTTTTT
NA	TRBV10-3	NA	TRBJ1-4	CAISEGRGANEKLFF	TGTGCCATCAGTGAAGGGAGGGGGGCTAATGAAAAACTGTTTTTT
NA	TRBV2	once	TRBJ1-4	CATRAEANEKLFF	TGTGCCACCCGGGCGGAAGCTAATGAAAAACTGTTTTTT
NA	TRBV7-2	NA	TRBJ1-1	CASSLAPGTVNTEAFF	TGTGCCAGCAGCTTGGCCCCCGGGACGGTGAACACTGAAGCTTTCTTT
TRBD1	TRBV11-1	NA	TRBJ2-3	CASSLDGQGRPADTQYF	TGTGCCAGCAGCTTAGATGGACAGGGTAGGCCTGCAGATACGCAGTATTTT
TRBD2	TRBV11-2	NA	TRBJ2-2	CASRTGSGGGGTGELFF	TGTGCCAGCAGGACCGGGAGCGGGGGAGGAGGGACCGGGGAGCTGTTTTTT
TRBD2	TRBV19	NA	TRBJ2-7	CASSYGSGSSHEQYF	TGTGCCAGTAGTTATGGTAGCGGGAGCTCCCACGAGCAGTACTTC